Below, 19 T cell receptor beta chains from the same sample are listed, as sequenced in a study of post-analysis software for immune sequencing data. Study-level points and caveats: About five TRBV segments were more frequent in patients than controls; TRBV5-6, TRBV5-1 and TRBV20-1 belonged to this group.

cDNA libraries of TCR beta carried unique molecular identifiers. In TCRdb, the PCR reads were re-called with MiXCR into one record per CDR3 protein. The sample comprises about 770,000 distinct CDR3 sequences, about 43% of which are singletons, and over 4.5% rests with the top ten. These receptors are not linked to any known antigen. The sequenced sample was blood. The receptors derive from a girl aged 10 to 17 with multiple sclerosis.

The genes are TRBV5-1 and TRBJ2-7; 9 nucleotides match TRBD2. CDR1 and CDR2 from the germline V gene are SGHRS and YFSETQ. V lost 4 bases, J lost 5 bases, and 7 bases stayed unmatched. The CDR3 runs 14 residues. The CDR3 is CASSIGTSFDEQYF. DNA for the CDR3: TGCGCCAGCAGCATCGGGACTAGCTTTGACGAGCAGTACTTC. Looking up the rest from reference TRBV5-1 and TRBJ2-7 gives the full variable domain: KAGVTQTPRYLIKTRGQQVTLSCSPISGHRSVSWYQQTPGQGLQFLFEYFSETQRNKGNFPGRFSGRQFSNSRSEMNVSTLELGDSALYLCASSIGTSFDEQYFGPGTRLTVT.

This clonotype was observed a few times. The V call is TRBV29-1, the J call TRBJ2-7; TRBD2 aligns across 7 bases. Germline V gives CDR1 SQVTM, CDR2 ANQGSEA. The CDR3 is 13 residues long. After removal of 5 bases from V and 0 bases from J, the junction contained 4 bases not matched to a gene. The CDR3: CSVQRGSSYEQYF. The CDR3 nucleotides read TGCAGCGTTCAGCGGGGAAGCTCCTACGAGCAGTACTTC.

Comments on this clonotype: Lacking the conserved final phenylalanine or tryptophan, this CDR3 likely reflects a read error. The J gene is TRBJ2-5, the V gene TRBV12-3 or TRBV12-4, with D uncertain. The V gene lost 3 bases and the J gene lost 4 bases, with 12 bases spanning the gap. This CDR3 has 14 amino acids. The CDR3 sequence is CASSLGIFGETQYC. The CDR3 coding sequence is TGTGCCAGCAGTTTGGGGATTTTCGGAGAGACCCAGTACTGC.

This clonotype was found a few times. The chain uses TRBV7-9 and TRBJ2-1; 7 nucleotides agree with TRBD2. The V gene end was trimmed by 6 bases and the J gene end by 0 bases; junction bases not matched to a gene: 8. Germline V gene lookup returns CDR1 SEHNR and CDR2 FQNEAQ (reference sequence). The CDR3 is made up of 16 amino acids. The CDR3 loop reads CASSVGGTPSYNEQFF. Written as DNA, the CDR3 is TGTGCCAGCAGTGTGGGGGGGACCCCCTCCTACAATGAGCAGTTCTTC.

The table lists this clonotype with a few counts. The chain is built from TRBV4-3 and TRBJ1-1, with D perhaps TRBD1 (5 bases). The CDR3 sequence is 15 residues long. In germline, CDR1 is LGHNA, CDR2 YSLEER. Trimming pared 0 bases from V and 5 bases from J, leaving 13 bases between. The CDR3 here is CASSQERPGRTEAFF. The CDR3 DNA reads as TGCGCCAGCAGCCAAGAGCGTCCAGGGAGGACTGAAGCTTTCTTT.

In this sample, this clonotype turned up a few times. CDR3 sequence (DNA): TGTGCCACCAGTGATGTAGATAAAAACTATGGCTACACCTTC. Translation gives CATSDVDKNYGYTF. The V gene is TRBV24-1, the J gene TRBJ1-2; D unclear. The length of the CDR3 is 14 residues. Per the germline V gene, CDR1 is KGHDR and CDR2 is SFDVKD. V was trimmed by 3 bases and J by 2 bases, leaving 9 bases between them.

The CDR3 sequence: CASSLSLSGNTIYF. In nucleotides, the CDR3 is TGTGCCAGCAGCTTATCCCTTTCTGGAAACACCATATATTTT. The V and J genes are TRBV11-2 and TRBJ1-3; D unresolved. The CDR3 covers 14 residues. V gave up 2 bases and J gave up 1 base, with 6 bases separating them. Germline V CDR1 and CDR2: SGHAT, FQNNGV.

As DNA, the CDR3 is TGCAGTGCTATAACACTAGCGGGGCTCACAGATACGCAGTATTTT. The encoded protein is CSAITLAGLTDTQYF. The chain uses TRBV20-1 and TRBJ2-3; TRBD2 aligns across 10 bases. Germline V gene lookup returns CDR1 DFQATT and CDR2 SNEGSKA (reference sequence). V was clipped by 4 bases and J by 2 bases; unmatched bases: 6. The CDR3 extends over 15 amino acids.

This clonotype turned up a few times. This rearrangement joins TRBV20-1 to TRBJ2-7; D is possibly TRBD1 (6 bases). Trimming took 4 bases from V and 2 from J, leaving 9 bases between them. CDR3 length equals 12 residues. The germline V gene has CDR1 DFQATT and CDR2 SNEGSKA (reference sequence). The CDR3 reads CSAIGGTYEQYF. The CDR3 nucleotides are TGCAGTGCTATAGGGGGAACCTACGAGCAGTACTTC.

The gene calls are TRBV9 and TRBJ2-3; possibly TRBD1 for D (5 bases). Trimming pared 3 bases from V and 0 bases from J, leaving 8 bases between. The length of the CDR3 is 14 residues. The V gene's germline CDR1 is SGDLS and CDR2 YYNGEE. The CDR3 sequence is CASSEGLSTDTQYF. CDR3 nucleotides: TGTGCCAGCAGCGAGGGGCTTAGCACAGATACGCAGTATTTT.

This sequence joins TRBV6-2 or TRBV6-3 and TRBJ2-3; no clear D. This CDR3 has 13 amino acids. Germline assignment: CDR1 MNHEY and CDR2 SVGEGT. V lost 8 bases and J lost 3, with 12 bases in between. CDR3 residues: CASQPRPTDTQYF. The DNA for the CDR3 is TGTGCCAGCCAGCCGCGACCAACAGATACGCAGTATTTT.

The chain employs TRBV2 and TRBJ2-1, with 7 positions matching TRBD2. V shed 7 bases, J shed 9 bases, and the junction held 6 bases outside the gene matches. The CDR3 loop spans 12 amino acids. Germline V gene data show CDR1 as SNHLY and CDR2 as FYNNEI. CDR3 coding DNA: TGTGCCAGCATGGCGGGAGCGCTTGAGCAGTTCTTC. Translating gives CASMAGALEQFF.

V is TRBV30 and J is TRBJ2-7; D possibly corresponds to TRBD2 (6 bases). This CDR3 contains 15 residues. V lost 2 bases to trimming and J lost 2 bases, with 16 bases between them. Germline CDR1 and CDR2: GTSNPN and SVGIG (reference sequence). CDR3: CAWSPTRGRTYEQYF. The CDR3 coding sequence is TGTGCCTGGAGTCCGACGCGGGGTAGGACCTACGAGCAGTACTTC.

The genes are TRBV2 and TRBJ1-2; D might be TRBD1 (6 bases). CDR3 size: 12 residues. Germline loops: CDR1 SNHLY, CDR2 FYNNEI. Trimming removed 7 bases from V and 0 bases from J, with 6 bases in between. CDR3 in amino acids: CASNRANYGYTF. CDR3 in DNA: TGTGCCAGCAACAGGGCTAACTATGGCTACACCTTC.

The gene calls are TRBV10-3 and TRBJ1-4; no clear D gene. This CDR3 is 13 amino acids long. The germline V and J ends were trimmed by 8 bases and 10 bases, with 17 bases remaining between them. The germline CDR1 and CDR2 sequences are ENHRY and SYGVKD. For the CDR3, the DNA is TGTGCCATCTTACGGAACCCGGGCGGAAAACTGTTTTTT. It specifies CAILRNPGGKLFF.

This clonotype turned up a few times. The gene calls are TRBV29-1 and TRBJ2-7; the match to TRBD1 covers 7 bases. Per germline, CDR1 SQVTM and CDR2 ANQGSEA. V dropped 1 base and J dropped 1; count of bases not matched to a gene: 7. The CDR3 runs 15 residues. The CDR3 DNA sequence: TGCAGCGTTGAAGGGGACAGTTTTGGGTCCTACGAGCAGTACTTC. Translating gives CSVEGDSFGSYEQYF.

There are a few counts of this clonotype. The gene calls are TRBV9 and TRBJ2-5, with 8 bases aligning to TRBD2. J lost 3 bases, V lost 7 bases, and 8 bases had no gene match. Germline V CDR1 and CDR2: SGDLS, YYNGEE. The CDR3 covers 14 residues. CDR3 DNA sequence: TGTGCCAGCGGCGGAGCGGGAGATAAAGAGACCCAGTACTTC. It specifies CASGGAGDKETQYF.

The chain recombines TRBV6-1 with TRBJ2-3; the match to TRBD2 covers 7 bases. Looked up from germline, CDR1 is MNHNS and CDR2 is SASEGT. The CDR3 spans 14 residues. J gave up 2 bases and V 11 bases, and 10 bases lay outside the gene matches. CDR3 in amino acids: CAGGGPLNTDTQYF. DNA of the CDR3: TGTGCCGGCGGGGGTCCTCTAAACACAGATACGCAGTATTTT.

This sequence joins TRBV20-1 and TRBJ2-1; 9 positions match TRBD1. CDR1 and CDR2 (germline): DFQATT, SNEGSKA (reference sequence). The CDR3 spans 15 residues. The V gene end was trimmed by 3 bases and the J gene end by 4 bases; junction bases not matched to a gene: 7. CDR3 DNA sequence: TGCAGTGCTAGTTCCCCGGACAGGGGTTACAATGAGCAGTTCTTC. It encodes CSASSPDRGYNEQFF.